A single T cell receptor (beta chain) is shown here with its context. Additional DNA sequences in this sample encode the identical CDR3. The sample comes from a study of T cells after somatic rescue of genetic block. Using immunoSEQ multiplex PCR, the repertoire was profiled, and TCRdb retains in-frame clones only, with some absent. The sample consists of 50,000 to 60,000 clones, around 96% of them appearing once. Trimming took 3 bases from V and 2 from J, leaving 8 bases between them. This CDR3 has 13 amino acids. In germline, CDR1 is SGHTA, CDR2 FQGNSA. Specimen: peripheral blood mononuclear cells (PBMCs). The rearrangement joins TRBV7-2 to TRBJ2-7; the D is unclear. This TCR came from a child younger than two. CDR3 loop: CASSFSAAYEQYF. The CDR3 nucleotides read TGTGCCAGCAGCTTCAGCGCGGCCTACGAGCAGTACTTC.